This entry concerns a single TCR beta chain. Germline V CDR1 and CDR2: SGHTA, FQGNSA. CDR3 length equals 15 residues. Germline trimming cut 3 bases from V and 3 bases from J; bases unmatched to any gene: 5. Profiled with immunoSEQ multiplex PCR; TCRdb holds only in-frame clones, not every one. The data contain more than 65,000 clones, approximately 89% of them singletons. The sample belongs to a study of technical replicates of blood from a handful of donors. The sample taken for sequencing was PBMCs. This receptor was obtained from a human donor in good health. Some clones in this sample may be carry-over from other donors' samples. The chain combines TRBV7-2 with TRBJ1-5; 7 bases fit TRBD1. The CDR3: CASSFRDSPNQPQHF. The CDR3 DNA sequence: TGTGCCAGCAGCTTTAGGGACAGCCCCAATCAGCCCCAGCATTTT.